Reported below is one TCR beta chain. This entry is derived from a study of Graves' ophthalmopathy and Graves' hyperthyroidism. Establishment of the diagnosis relied upon clinical symptoms, serum thyroxine, TRAb, thyroid ultrasound and orbital computed tomography. The V and J ends lost 1 base and 0 bases, in that order; junction bases with no gene match: 5. This CDR3 has 16 amino acids. Germline CDR1 reads SEHNR; CDR2 reads FQNEAQ (reference sequence). For repertoire sequencing, the TCR beta CDR3 regions were amplified from RNA transcripts. Second-round multiplex PCR followed a first-round RT-PCR using HTBI primers. TCRdb reprocessed the multiplex PCR reads with MiXCR, giving one entry per CDR3 protein. The sample lists about 740,000 distinct CDR3 sequences; 40% were seen once.

Specimen: peripheral blood. V gene TRBV7-9 combines with J gene TRBJ1-2; 7 nucleotides agree with TRBD1. This TCR derives from an adult man with Graves' ophthalmopathy. CDR3 sequence (DNA): TGTGCCAGCAGCTTAGACGACAGGGCTGCTAACTATGGCTACACCTTC. Protein product: CASSLDDRAANYGYTF.